The 2 T cell receptor beta chains in this list originate from one sample, sequenced in a study of blood T cell repertoires in COVID-19. Assay: immunoSEQ multiplex PCR; the TCRdb copy retains only in-frame clones and omits some. The sample includes under 200,000 clones, more than 75% seen only once; the top ten take 2% to 2.5%. Sequencing was carried out using peripheral blood. The receptors shown here come from a man aged 45 to 65 who had recovered from COVID-19.

This clone has just one count. The chain combines TRBV28 with TRBJ2-7; a possible D gene is TRBD1 (6 bases). The CDR3 runs 13 residues. Looked up from germline, CDR1 is MDHEN and CDR2 is SYDVKM. Trimming stripped 7 bases from V and 7 bases from J, with 17 bases between. The CDR3 loop reads CASNPLGGREQYF. In nucleotides, the CDR3 is TGTGCCAGCAACCCTTTAGGGGGACGAGAGCAGTACTTC.

V gene TRBV7-9 combines with J gene TRBJ2-1, with 7 bases lining up with TRBD1. The junction had 8 bases not matched to a gene; V was cut back by 5 bases and J by 4 bases. The V gene's germline CDR1 is SEHNR and CDR2 FQNEAQ (reference sequence). CDR3 size: 15 residues. As DNA, the CDR3 is TGTGCCAGCAGCCCTAACAGGGGCTCATACAATGAGCAGTTCTTC. Amino acids: CASSPNRGSYNEQFF.